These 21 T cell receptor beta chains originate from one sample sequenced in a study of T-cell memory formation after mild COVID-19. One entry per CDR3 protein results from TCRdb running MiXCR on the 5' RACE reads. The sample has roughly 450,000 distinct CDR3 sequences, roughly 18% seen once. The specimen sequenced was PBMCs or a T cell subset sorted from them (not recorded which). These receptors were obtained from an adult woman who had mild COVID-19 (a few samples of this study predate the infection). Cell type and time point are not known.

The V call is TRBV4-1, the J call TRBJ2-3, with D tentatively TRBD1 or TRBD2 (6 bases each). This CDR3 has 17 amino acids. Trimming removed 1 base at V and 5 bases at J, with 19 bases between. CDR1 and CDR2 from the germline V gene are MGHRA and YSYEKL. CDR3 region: CASSQVSRGLGRDTQYF. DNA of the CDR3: TGCGCCAGCAGCCAAGTTTCCCGGGGGCTTGGCAGAGATACGCAGTATTTT.

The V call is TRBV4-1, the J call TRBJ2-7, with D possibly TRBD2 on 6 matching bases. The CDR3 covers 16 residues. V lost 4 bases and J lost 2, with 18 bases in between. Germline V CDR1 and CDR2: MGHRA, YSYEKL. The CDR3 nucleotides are TGCGCCAGCAGCCCTCAATGGGGGACTTGGACCTACGAGCAGTACTTC. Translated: CASSPQWGTWTYEQYF.

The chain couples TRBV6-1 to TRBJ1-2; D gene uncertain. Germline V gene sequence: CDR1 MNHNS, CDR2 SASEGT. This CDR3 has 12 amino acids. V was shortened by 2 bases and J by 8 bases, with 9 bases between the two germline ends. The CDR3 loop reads CASSESGWGYTF. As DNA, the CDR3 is TGTGCCAGCAGTGAATCGGGGTGGGGCTACACCTTC.

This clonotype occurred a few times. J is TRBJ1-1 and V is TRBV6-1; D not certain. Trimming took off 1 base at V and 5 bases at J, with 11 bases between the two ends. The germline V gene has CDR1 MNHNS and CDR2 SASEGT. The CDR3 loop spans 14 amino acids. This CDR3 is CASSEGEVETEAFF. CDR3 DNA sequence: TGTGCCAGCAGTGAAGGGGAAGTTGAGACTGAAGCTTTCTTT.

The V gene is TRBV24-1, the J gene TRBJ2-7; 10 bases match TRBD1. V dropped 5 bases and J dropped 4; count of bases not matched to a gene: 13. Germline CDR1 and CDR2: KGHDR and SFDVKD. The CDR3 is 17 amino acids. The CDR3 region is CATSGLPGTGEDYEQYF. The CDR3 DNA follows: TGTGCCACCAGTGGCCTCCCCGGGACAGGGGAGGATTACGAGCAGTACTTC.

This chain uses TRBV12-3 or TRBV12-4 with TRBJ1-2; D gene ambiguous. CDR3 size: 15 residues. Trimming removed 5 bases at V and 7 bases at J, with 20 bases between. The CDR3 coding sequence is TGTGCCAGCAGTCCAGACCTGGGAACTTACTCTGGCTACACCTTC. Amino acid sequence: CASSPDLGTYSGYTF.

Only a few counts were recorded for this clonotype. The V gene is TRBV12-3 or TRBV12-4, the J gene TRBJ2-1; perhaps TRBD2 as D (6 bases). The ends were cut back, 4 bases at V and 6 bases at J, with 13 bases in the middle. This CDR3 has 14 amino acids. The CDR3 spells CASSSRDWANEQFF. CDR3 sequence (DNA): TGTGCCAGCAGTTCCCGGGACTGGGCCAATGAGCAGTTCTTC.

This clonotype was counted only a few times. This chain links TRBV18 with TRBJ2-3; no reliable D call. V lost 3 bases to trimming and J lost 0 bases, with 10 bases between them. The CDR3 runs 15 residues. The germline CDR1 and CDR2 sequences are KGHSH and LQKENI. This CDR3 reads CASSPTLSSTDTQYF. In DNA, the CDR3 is TGTGCCAGCTCACCGACTCTTTCGAGCACAGATACGCAGTATTTT.

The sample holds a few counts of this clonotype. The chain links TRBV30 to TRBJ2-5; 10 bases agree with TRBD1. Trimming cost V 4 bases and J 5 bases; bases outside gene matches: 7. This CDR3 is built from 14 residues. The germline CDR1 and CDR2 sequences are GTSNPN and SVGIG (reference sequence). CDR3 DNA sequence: TGTGCCTGGAATCGACAGGGGGCATACGAGACCCAGTACTTC. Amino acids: CAWNRQGAYETQYF.

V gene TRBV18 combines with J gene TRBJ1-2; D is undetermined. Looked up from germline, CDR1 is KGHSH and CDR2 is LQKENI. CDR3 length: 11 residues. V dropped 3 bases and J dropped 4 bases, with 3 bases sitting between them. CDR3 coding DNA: TGTGCCAGCTCACCCTCCTATGGCTACACCTTC. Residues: CASSPSYGYTF. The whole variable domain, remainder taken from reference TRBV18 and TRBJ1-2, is NAGVMQNPRHLVRRRGQEARLRCSPMKGHSHVYWYRQLPEEGLKFMVYLQKENIIDESGMPKERFSAEFPKEGPSILRIQQVVRGDSAAYFCASSPSYGYTFGSGTRLTVV.

CDR3 region: CASSSAGGSYNEQFF. The CDR3, as DNA: TGTGCCAGCTCATCAGCGGGAGGATCCTACAATGAGCAGTTCTTC. This chain connects TRBV7-9 to TRBJ2-1; 9 bases agree with TRBD2. The V gene end was trimmed by 8 bases and the J gene end by 1 base; junction bases not matched to a gene: 6. Germline CDR1 is SEHNR and CDR2 is FQNEAQ (reference sequence). The CDR3 covers 15 residues.

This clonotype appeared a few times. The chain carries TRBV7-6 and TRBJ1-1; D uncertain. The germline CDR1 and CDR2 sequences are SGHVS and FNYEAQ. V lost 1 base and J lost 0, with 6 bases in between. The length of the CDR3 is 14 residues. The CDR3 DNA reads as TGTGCCAGCAGCTTAGTTAATTTGAACACTGAAGCTTTCTTT. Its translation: CASSLVNLNTEAFF.

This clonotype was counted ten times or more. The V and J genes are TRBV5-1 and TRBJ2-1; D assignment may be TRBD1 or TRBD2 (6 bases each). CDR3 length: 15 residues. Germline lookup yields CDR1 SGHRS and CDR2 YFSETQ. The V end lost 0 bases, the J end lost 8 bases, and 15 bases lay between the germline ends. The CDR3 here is CASSLEGGPPDEQFF. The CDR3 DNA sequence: TGCGCCAGCAGCTTGGAGGGGGGCCCGCCGGATGAGCAGTTCTTC.

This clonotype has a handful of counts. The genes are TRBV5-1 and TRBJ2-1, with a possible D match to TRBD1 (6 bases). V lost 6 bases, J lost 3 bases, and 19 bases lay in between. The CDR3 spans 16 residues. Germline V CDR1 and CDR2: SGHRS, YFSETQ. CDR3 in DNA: TGCGCCAGCATCAGTTCCGGGACACACAGCTACAATGAGCAGTTCTTC. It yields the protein CASISSGTHSYNEQFF. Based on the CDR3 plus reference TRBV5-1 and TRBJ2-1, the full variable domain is KAGVTQTPRYLIKTRGQQVTLSCSPISGHRSVSWYQQTPGQGLQFLFEYFSETQRNKGNFPGRFSGRQFSNSRSEMNVSTLELGDSALYLCASISSGTHSYNEQFFGPGTRLTVL.

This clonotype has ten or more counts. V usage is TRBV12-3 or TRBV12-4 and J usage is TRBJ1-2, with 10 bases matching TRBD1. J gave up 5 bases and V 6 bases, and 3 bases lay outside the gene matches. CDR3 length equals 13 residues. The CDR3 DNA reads TGTGCCAGCAGCCCGGGACAGGGGTATGGCTACACCTTC. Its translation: CASSPGQGYGYTF.

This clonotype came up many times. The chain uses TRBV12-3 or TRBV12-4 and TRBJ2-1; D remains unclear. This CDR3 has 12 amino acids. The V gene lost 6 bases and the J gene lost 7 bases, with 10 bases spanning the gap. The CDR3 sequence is CASSLLGNEQFF. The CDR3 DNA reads TGTGCCAGCAGCCTTTTGGGTAATGAGCAGTTCTTC.

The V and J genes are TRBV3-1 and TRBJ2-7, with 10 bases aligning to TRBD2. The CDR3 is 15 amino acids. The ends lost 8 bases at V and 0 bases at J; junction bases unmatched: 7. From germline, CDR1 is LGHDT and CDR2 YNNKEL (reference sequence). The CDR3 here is CASGNSGRLSYEQYF. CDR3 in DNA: TGTGCCAGCGGGAATAGCGGGAGGCTCTCCTACGAGCAGTACTTC.

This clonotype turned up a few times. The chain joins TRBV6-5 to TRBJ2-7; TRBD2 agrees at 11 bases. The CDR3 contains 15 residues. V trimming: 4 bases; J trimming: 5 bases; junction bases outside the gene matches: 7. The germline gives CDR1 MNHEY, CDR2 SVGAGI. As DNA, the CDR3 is TGTGCCAGCAGTTTCTCCGGACTAGCGGGCGACGAGCAGTACTTC. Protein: CASSFSGLAGDEQYF.

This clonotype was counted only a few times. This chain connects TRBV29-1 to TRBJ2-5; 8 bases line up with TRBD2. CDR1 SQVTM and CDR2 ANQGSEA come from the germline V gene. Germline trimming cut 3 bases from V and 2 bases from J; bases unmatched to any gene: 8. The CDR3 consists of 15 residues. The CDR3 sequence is CSVERAGALQETQYF. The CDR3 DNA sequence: TGCAGCGTTGAGCGAGCGGGGGCCTTACAAGAGACCCAGTACTTC.

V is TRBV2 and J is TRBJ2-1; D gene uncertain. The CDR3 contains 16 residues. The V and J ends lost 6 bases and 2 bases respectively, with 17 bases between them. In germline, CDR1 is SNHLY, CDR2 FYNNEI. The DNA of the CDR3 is TGTGCCAGCAGATCAGCCCCTGGGGTCGCCTACAATGAGCAGTTCTTC. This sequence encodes CASRSAPGVAYNEQFF. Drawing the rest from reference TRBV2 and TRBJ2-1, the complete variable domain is EPEVTQTPSHQVTQMGQEVILRCVPISNHLYFYWYRQILGQKVEFLVSFYNNEISEKSEIFDDQFSVERPDGSNFTLKIRSTKLEDSAMYFCASRSAPGVAYNEQFFGPGTRLTVL.

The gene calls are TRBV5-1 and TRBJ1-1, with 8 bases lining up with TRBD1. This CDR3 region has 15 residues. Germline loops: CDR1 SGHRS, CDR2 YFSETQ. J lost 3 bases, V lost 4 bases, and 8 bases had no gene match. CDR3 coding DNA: TGCGCCAGCAGCCCCGGACAGGGAACGCACACTGAAGCTTTCTTT. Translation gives CASSPGQGTHTEAFF.